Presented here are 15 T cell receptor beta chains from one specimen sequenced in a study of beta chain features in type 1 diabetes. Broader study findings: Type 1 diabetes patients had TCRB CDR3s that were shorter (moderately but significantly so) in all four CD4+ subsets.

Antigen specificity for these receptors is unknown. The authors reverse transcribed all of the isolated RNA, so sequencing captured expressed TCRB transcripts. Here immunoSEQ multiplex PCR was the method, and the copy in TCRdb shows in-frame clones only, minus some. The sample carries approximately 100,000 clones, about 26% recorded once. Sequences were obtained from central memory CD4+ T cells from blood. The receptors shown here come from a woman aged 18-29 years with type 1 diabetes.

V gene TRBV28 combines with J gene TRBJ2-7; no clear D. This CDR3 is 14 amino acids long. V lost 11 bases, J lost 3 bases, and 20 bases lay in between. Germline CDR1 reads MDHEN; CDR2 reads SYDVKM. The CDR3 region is CAAQAQQSRYEQYF. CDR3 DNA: TGTGCCGCCCAAGCCCAACAGTCGCGCTACGAGCAGTACTTC.

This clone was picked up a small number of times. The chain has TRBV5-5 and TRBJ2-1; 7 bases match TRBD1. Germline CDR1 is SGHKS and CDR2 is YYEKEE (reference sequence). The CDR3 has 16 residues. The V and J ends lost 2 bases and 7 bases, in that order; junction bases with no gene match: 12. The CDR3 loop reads CASSFTAGGNGNEQFF. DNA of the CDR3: TGTGCCAGCAGCTTCACGGCAGGGGGAAACGGGAATGAGCAGTTCTTC.

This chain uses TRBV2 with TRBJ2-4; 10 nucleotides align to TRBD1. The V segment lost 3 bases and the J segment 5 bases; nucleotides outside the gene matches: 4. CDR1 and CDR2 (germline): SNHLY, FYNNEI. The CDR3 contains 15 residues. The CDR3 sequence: CASSERDRGQNIQYF. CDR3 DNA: TGTGCCAGCAGTGAGCGGGACAGGGGTCAAAACATTCAGTACTTC. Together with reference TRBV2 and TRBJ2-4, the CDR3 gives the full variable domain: EPEVTQTPSHQVTQMGQEVILRCVPISNHLYFYWYRQILGQKVEFLVSFYNNEISEKSEIFDDQFSVERPDGSNFTLKIRSTKLEDSAMYFCASSERDRGQNIQYFGAGTRLSVL.

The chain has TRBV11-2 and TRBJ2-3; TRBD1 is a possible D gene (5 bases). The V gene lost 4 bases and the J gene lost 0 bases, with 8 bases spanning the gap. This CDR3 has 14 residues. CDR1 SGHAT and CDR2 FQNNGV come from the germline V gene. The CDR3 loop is CASSSQGSTDTQYF. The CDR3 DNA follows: TGTGCCAGCAGCTCTCAGGGTAGCACAGATACGCAGTATTTT.

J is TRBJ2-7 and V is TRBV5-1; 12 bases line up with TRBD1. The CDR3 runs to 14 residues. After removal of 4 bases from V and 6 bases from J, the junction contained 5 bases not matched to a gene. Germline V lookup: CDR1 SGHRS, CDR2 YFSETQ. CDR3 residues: CASSPGQGASEQYF. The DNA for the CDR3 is TGCGCCAGCAGCCCGGGACAGGGGGCCTCCGAGCAGTACTTC.

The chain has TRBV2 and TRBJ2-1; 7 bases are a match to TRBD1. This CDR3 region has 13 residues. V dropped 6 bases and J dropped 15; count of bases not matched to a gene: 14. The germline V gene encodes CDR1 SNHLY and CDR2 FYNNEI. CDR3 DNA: TGTGCCAGCAGACCCTCTCCTACAGGGGATCTGTTCTTC. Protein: CASRPSPTGDLFF.

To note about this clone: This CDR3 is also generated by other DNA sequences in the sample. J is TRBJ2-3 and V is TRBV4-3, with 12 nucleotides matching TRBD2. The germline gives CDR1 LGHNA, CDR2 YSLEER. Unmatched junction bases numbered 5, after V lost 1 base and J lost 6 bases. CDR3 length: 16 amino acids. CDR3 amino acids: CASSQGTSGIGDTQYF. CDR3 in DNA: TGCGCCAGCAGCCAAGGGACTAGCGGGATCGGGGATACGCAGTATTTT.

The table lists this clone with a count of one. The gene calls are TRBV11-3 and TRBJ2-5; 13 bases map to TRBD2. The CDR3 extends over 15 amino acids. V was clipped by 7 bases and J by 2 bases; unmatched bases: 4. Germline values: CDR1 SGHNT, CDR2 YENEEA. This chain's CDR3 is CASTPGLAGQETQYF. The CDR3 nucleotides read TGTGCCAGCACCCCGGGACTAGCGGGACAAGAGACCCAGTACTTC.

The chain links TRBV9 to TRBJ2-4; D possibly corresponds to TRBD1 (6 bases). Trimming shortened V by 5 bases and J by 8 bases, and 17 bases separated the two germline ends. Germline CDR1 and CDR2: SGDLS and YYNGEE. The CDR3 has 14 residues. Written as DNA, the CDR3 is TGTGCCAGCAGTAAAGGACAAGGGGGATACATTCAGTACTTC. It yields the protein CASSKGQGGYIQYF.

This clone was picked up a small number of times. CDR3 protein: CASSIEGGIEAFF. The DNA for the CDR3 is TGTGCCAGTAGTATAGAGGGGGGTATTGAAGCTTTCTTT. The chain has TRBV19 and TRBJ1-1; D might be TRBD1 (5 bases). The CDR3 contains 13 residues. In germline, CDR1 is LNHDA, CDR2 SQIVND (reference sequence). V gave up 0 bases and J gave up 7 bases, with 9 bases separating them.

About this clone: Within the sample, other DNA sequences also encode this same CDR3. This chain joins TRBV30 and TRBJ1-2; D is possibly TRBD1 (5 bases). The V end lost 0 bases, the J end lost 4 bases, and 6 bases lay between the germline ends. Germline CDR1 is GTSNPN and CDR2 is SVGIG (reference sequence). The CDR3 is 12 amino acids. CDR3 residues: CAWSVDSYGYTF. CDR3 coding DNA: TGTGCCTGGAGTGTAGACAGCTATGGCTACACCTTC.

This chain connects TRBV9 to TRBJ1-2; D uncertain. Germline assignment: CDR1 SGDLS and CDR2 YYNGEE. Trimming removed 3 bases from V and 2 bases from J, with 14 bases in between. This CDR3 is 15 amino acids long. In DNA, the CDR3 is TGTGCCAGCAGCGAGGGAGGACGGTACAACTATGGCTACACCTTC. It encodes CASSEGGRYNYGYTF. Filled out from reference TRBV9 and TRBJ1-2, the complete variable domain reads DSGVTQTPKHLITATGQRVTLRCSPRSGDLSVYWYQQSLDQGLQFLIQYYNGEERAKGNILERFSAQQFPDLHSELNLSSLELGDSALYFCASSEGGRYNYGYTFGSGTRLTVV.

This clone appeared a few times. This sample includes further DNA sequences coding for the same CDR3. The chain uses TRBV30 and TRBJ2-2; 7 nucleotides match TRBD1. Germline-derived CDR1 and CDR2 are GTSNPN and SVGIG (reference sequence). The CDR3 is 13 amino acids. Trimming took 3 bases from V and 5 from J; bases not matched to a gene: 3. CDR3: CAWRPGGTGELFF. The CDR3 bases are TGTGCCTGGAGGCCAGGGGGAACCGGGGAGCTGTTTTTT.

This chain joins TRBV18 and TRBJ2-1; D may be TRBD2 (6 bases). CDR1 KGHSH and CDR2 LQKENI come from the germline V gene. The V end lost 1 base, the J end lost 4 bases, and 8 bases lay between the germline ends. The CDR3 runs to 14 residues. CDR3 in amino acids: CASSPLAEYNEQFF. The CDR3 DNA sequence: TGTGCCAGCTCACCACTAGCGGAATACAATGAGCAGTTCTTC.

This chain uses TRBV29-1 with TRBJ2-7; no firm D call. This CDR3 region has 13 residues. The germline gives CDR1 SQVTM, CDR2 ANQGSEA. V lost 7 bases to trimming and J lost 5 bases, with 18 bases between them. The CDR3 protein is CSAKAGSRDEQYF. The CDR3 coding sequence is TGCAGCGCCAAGGCAGGAAGTAGAGACGAGCAGTACTTC.